Listed below are T cell receptor beta chains from one sample, sequenced in a study of sequential checkpoint blockade in melanoma. Generated by immunoSEQ multiplex PCR, the TCRdb table keeps only in-frame clones and is missing some. The sample contains about 19,000 clones, 60% to 75% of which appear only once. Sequences were derived from tumor tissue (inferred from file names), sampled from a patient given nivolumab and ipilimumab in sequence. All receptors derive from a human donor with melanoma. Both conserved end residues are part of each CDR3. D genes are given only for firm matches. Clone size, where shown, is once, few, many, or a class for clones that have expanded.

NA	TRBV28	TRBJ1-1	NA	CASSLLPGSPLAFF	TGTGCCAGCAGTTTATTACCGGGCAGCCCTCTTGCTTTCTTT
TRBD1	TRBV30	TRBJ1-3	NA	CALHRDRGRGAGNTIYF	TGTGCCTTGCACCGGGACAGGGGTCGAGGGGCTGGAAACACCATATATTTT
NA	TRBV11-1	TRBJ2-2	NA	CASSLIGTPTGELFF	TGTGCCAGCAGCTTGATAGGGACACCCACCGGGGAGCTGTTTTTT
NA	TRBV18	TRBJ1-1	few	CASSTGVGDTEAFF	TGTGCCAGCTCTACAGGAGTGGGGGACACTGAAGCTTTCTTT
NA	TRBV30	TRBJ1-5	once	CAWSLGGGSNQPQHF	TGTGCCTGGAGTCTAGGAGGGGGTAGCAATCAGCCCCAGCATTTT
NA	TRBV28	TRBJ2-7	NA	CASSLRQLHSYEQYF	TGTGCCAGCAGTTTAAGGCAGCTTCACTCCTACGAGCAGTACTTC
TRBD1	TRBV28	TRBJ2-7	NA	CASSRQGYEQYF	TGTGCCAGCAGCCGACAGGGCTACGAGCAGTACTTC
TRBD1	TRBV27	TRBJ2-7	NA	CASSSQGDWNEQYF	TGTGCCAGCAGTTCACAGGGGGACTGGAACGAGCAGTACTTC
NA	TRBV19	TRBJ1-1	NA	CASSIMTDTEAFF	TGTGCCAGTAGTATAATGACAGACACTGAAGCTTTCTTT
NA	TRBV9	TRBJ1-4	NA	CASSGDIEKLFF	TGTGCCAGCAGTGGGGACATTGAAAAACTGTTTTTT
NA	TRBV18	TRBJ2-7	NA	CASSPRGGPTYEQYF	TGTGCCAGCTCACCACGGGGCGGGCCCACCTACGAGCAGTACTTC
TRBD1	TRBV6-8	TRBJ2-7	NA	CASSYVLQRDRTYEQYF	TGTGCCAGCAGTTACGTGTTGCAGAGGGACAGAACCTACGAGCAGTACTTC
NA	TRBV6-8	TRBJ1-3	NA	CASSYSNAGNTIYF	TGTGCCAGCAGTTACTCGAACGCTGGAAACACCATATATTTT
TRBD1	TRBV6-8	TRBJ1-1	few	CASRGDRAEEAFF	TGTGCCAGCAGGGGGGACAGGGCGGAAGAAGCTTTCTTT
TRBD2	TRBV6-8	TRBJ2-7	NA	CASRLGLAGAYEQYF	TGTGCCAGCAGATTAGGACTAGCGGGGGCCTACGAGCAGTACTTC
NA	TRBV19	TRBJ2-1	NA	CASSMTANNEQFF	TGTGCCAGTAGTATGACAGCGAACAATGAGCAGTTCTTC
TRBD1	TRBV5-1	TRBJ1-2	NA	CASSEGQGWYGYTF	TGCGCCAGCAGCGAGGGACAGGGTTGGTATGGCTACACCTTC
NA	TRBV18	TRBJ2-6	NA	CASHHAGGPSGANVLTF	TGTGCCAGCCACCACGCGGGCGGCCCCTCTGGGGCCAACGTCCTGACTTTC
NA	TRBV11-3	TRBJ1-1	few	CASSEGDLWSTEAFF	TGTGCCAGCAGCGAGGGGGACCTCTGGAGCACTGAAGCTTTCTTT
NA	TRBV25-1	TRBJ2-3	NA	CASRLDTDTQYF	TGTGCCAGCAGGCTAGACACAGATACGCAGTATTTT
TRBD1	TRBV6-8	TRBJ2-7	NA	CASSYGDRGLGEQYF	TGTGCCAGCAGTTACGGGGACAGGGGGCTTGGGGAGCAGTACTTC
NA	TRBV25-1	TRBJ1-1	NA	CASSESGAANTEAFF	TGTGCCAGCAGTGAATCTGGGGCAGCGAACACTGAAGCTTTCTTT
NA	TRBV10-2	TRBJ2-1	NA	CASSSLRPPEQFF	TGCGCCAGCAGTTCCCTCCGCCCCCCTGAGCAGTTCTTC
NA	TRBV9	TRBJ1-5	few	CASSPGQISNQPQHF	TGTGCCAGCAGCCCCGGACAGATTAGCAATCAGCCCCAGCATTTT
NA	TRBV12-1	TRBJ1-2	NA	CASSALSAGGSGYTF	TGTGCCAGCAGCGCCCTATCCGCCGGGGGTTCTGGCTACACCTTC
NA	TRBV14	TRBJ2-7	NA	CASSRSTQGGYEQYF	TGTGCCAGCAGCCGATCCACACAGGGAGGCTACGAGCAGTACTTC
TRBD2	TRBV5-1	TRBJ2-7	NA	CASSLVGGTYEQYF	TGCGCCAGCAGCTTGGTGGGGGGGACCTACGAGCAGTACTTC
TRBD1	TRBV5-1	TRBJ2-5	once	CASSTGQGDETQYF	TGCGCCAGCAGCACTGGACAGGGTGACGAGACCCAGTACTTC
TRBD1	TRBV5-1	TRBJ1-2	NA	CASRPWDRDNYGYTF	TGCGCCAGCCGACCATGGGACAGAGATAACTATGGCTACACCTTC
TRBD2	TRBV19	TRBJ2-7	NA	CASSSGSSYEQYF	TGTGCCAGTAGCAGCGGGAGTTCCTACGAGCAGTACTTC
TRBD1	TRBV10-2	TRBJ1-5	NA	CASSRTGFGVSPQHF	TGCGCCAGCAGTAGGACAGGGTTTGGCGTTTCGCCCCAGCATTTT
NA	TRBV10-1	TRBJ2-3	NA	CASSDPGRNTDTQYF	TGCGCCAGCAGTGATCCGGGACGGAACACAGATACGCAGTATTTT
NA	TRBV6-8	TRBJ2-1	NA	CASSPEYGYMEQFF	TGTGCCAGCAGCCCGGAGTACGGATACATGGAGCAGTTCTTC
TRBD2	TRBV18	TRBJ2-1	NA	CASSPRVTLGTRGEQFF	TGTGCCAGCTCACCACGGGTGACTCTTGGGACTAGGGGTGAGCAGTTCTTC
NA	TRBV14	TRBJ2-7	NA	CASSQVGWFQYF	TGTGCCAGCAGCCAAGTAGGGTGGTTTCAGTACTTC
TRBD2	TRBV7-1	TRBJ2-1	few	CASSLGGSNNEQFF	TGTGCCAGCAGCTTGGGAGGGTCAAACAATGAGCAGTTCTTC
NA	TRBV18	TRBJ1-5	few	CASSREYGNQPQHF	TGTGCCAGCTCACGGGAGTACGGCAATCAGCCCCAGCATTTT
NA	TRBV19	TRBJ1-3	NA	CASSTTVSSGNTIYF	TGTGCCAGTAGTACAACAGTAAGCTCTGGAAACACCATATATTTT
NA	TRBV6-8	TRBJ1-3	few	CASSYRGLLATGNTIYF	TGTGCCAGCAGTTACCGCGGACTCCTAGCCACTGGAAACACCATATATTTT
TRBD1	TRBV7-6	TRBJ1-2	NA	CASSPKGQFLYGYTF	TGTGCCAGCAGCCCCAAGGGACAGTTTCTCTATGGCTACACCTTC
TRBD2	TRBV5-1	TRBJ2-2	NA	CASSPGRGNGELFF	TGCGCCAGCAGCCCAGGGAGGGGTAACGGGGAGCTGTTTTTT
TRBD2	TRBV28	TRBJ2-7	NA	CASSLRSSGSYEQYF	TGTGCCAGCAGTTTAAGGTCTAGCGGATCCTACGAGCAGTACTTC
NA	TRBV10-2	TRBJ1-1	NA	CASSESQLGPKPAFF	TGCGCCAGCAGTGAGTCGCAATTAGGGCCAAAGCCAGCTTTCTTT
NA	TRBV30	TRBJ1-1	NA	CAWIQGKKEAFF	TGTGCCTGGATACAGGGAAAAAAGGAAGCTTTCTTT
TRBD1	TRBV9	TRBJ1-4	medium-sized	CASSSGDSANEKLFF	TGTGCCAGCAGCTCGGGGGACAGCGCTAATGAAAAACTGTTTTTT
TRBD2	TRBV5-1	TRBJ2-2	NA	CASSLAGAYTGELFF	TGCGCCAGCAGCCTAGCGGGAGCGTACACCGGGGAGCTGTTTTTT
TRBD1	TRBV6-7	TRBJ2-7	NA	CAITVRTGDYEQYF	TGTGCCATCACAGTCCGGACAGGGGACTACGAGCAGTACTTC
NA	TRBV19	TRBJ1-1	NA	CASSPRQATEAFF	TGTGCCAGTAGTCCCCGACAAGCCACTGAAGCTTTCTTT
TRBD2	TRBV30	TRBJ2-5	once	CACSGGYQETQYF	TGTGCCTGTAGCGGGGGTTACCAAGAGACCCAGTACTTC
NA	TRBV11-3	TRBJ2-3	once	CASSLSGGGSFTDTQYF	TGTGCCAGCAGCTTATCCGGTGGTGGCAGCTTCACAGATACGCAGTATTTT
NA	TRBV11-3	TRBJ2-4	once	CASSLGLREIKNIQYF	TGTGCCAGCAGCTTAGGATTGAGGGAAATCAAAAACATTCAGTACTTC
NA	TRBV11-3	TRBJ2-7	NA	CASSLDPATHEQYF	TGTGCCAGCAGCTTAGACCCCGCAACCCACGAGCAGTACTTC
NA	TRBV28	TRBJ2-2	NA	CAITGALNTGELFF	TGTGCCATCACGGGGGCGTTGAACACCGGGGAGCTGTTTTTT
NA	TRBV9	TRBJ2-5	few	CASSSRKTPQQETQYF	TGTGCCAGCAGCTCCCGGAAGACGCCACAACAAGAGACCCAGTACTTC
TRBD1	TRBV18	TRBJ2-1	NA	CASHLLSRGQGSYNEQFF	TGTGCCAGCCACCTCCTTTCGCGGGGACAGGGCTCCTACAATGAGCAGTTCTTC